A selection of T cell receptor beta chains follows, all from one sample in a study of T cell repertoires in cytomegalovirus infection. TCRdb re-called the reads through MiXCR, storing one row per CDR3 protein. Counted here are 550,000 to 850,000 distinct CDR3 sequences, roughly a third occurring once; the ten biggest clones make up 15% to 20%. These receptors have no known antigen. The specimen comprised cultured PBMCs, sampled from culture after CMV antigen stimulation. Receptors originate from a human donor in good health (CMV status not recorded). Some clones in this sample may be carry-over from other donors' samples. CDR3s include the opening cysteine and the closing phenylalanine or tryptophan. The order of the fields is D gene, clone size, J gene, V gene, CDR3 protein, CDR3 DNA. A D gene is named only where the DNA matches it firmly. Expanded clones are given a class, and other clones once, few, many or no size at all.

d_gene: TRBD1
abundance: .
j_gene: TRBJ2-2
v_gene: TRBV5-1
CDR3aa: CASGRQGSGTGELFF
CDR3nt: TGCGCCAGCGGAAGACAGGGGTCGGGCACCGGGGAGCTGTTTTTT

d_gene: .
abundance: .
j_gene: TRBJ2-7
v_gene: TRBV6-6
CDR3aa: CASSYRDIITYEQYF
CDR3nt: TGTGCCAGCAGTTACCGGGACATCATAACCTACGAGCAGTACTTC

d_gene: .
abundance: few
j_gene: TRBJ1-3
v_gene: TRBV15
CDR3aa: CATGGTLSGNTIYF
CDR3nt: TGTGCCACCGGGGGGACCCTCTCTGGAAACACCATATATTTT

d_gene: TRBD1
abundance: once
j_gene: TRBJ1-6
v_gene: TRBV11-3
CDR3aa: CASSYGQADSPLHF
CDR3nt: TGTGCCAGCAGCTACGGACAGGCGGATTCACCCCTCCACTTT

d_gene: .
abundance: few
j_gene: TRBJ1-2
v_gene: TRBV7-2
CDR3aa: CASSDKVGYYGYTF
CDR3nt: TGTGCCAGCAGCGATAAAGTTGGCTACTATGGCTACACCTTC

d_gene: TRBD1
abundance: many
j_gene: TRBJ1-6
v_gene: TRBV19
CDR3aa: CASGLGQLNSPLHF
CDR3nt: TGTGCCAGTGGCTTGGGACAGTTGAATTCACCCCTCCACTTT

d_gene: TRBD2
abundance: .
j_gene: TRBJ2-6
v_gene: TRBV15
CDR3aa: CATSRHGGAGANVLTF
CDR3nt: TGTGCCACCAGCCGTCACGGGGGGGCTGGGGCCAACGTCCTGACTTTC

d_gene: TRBD1
abundance: .
j_gene: TRBJ1-1
v_gene: TRBV4-1
CDR3aa: CASSQEFGTGQEAFF
CDR3nt: TGCGCCAGCAGCCAAGAATTCGGGACGGGACAGGAAGCTTTCTTT

d_gene: .
abundance: few
j_gene: TRBJ1-2
v_gene: TRBV7-8
CDR3aa: CASSLAPSRPNYGYTF
CDR3nt: TGTGCCAGCAGCTTAGCCCCGAGCAGGCCTAACTATGGCTACACCTTC

d_gene: .
abundance: once
j_gene: TRBJ2-2
v_gene: TRBV29-1
CDR3aa: CSVESSGPGELFF
CDR3nt: TGCAGCGTTGAGTCTAGTGGGCCCGGGGAGCTGTTTTTT

d_gene: .
abundance: few
j_gene: TRBJ1-3
v_gene: TRBV7-6
CDR3aa: CASSLGGDVSGNTIYF
CDR3nt: TGTGCCAGCAGCTTAGGTGGGGACGTCTCTGGAAACACCATATATTTT

d_gene: .
abundance: .
j_gene: TRBJ1-2
v_gene: TRBV5-1
CDR3aa: CASSSRDGNGYTF
CDR3nt: TGCGCCAGCAGCTCCCGGGACGGTAATGGCTACACCTTC

d_gene: .
abundance: .
j_gene: TRBJ2-1
v_gene: TRBV2
CDR3aa: CAGGGTGQFF
CDR3nt: TGTGCCGGGGGGGGGACAGGTCAGTTCTTC

d_gene: TRBD2
abundance: .
j_gene: TRBJ2-3
v_gene: TRBV15
CDR3aa: CATSRVTSGDTQYF
CDR3nt: TGTGCCACCAGCAGAGTGACTAGCGGGGATACGCAGTATTTT

d_gene: .
abundance: once
j_gene: TRBJ2-7
v_gene: TRBV28
CDR3aa: CATEEQPPLYEQYF
CDR3nt: TGTGCCACCGAAGAACAACCCCCCCTCTACGAGCAGTACTTC

d_gene: TRBD2
abundance: .
j_gene: TRBJ2-7
v_gene: TRBV12-3/TRBV12-4
CDR3aa: CASSFSAGVMEQYF
CDR3nt: TGTGCCAGCAGTTTTAGTGCGGGGGTTATGGAGCAGTACTTC

d_gene: TRBD1
abundance: many
j_gene: TRBJ2-7
v_gene: TRBV7-2
CDR3aa: CASSTGTGGDEQYF
CDR3nt: TGTGCCAGCAGCACCGGGACAGGGGGAGACGAGCAGTACTTC

d_gene: TRBD1
abundance: .
j_gene: TRBJ2-4
v_gene: TRBV19
CDR3aa: CASSPTGYRFGIQYF
CDR3nt: TGTGCCAGTAGTCCGACAGGGTATCGGTTTGGCATTCAGTACTTC

d_gene: TRBD2
abundance: many
j_gene: TRBJ2-3
v_gene: TRBV7-2
CDR3aa: CASSSTGLAGSATQYF
CDR3nt: TGTGCCAGCAGCTCTACCGGACTAGCGGGGTCCGCTACGCAGTATTTT

d_gene: .
abundance: few
j_gene: TRBJ2-7
v_gene: TRBV4-1
CDR3aa: CASSSRDTNYEQYF
CDR3nt: TGCGCCAGCAGCTCCCGGGACACGAACTACGAGCAGTACTTC

d_gene: TRBD2
abundance: .
j_gene: TRBJ2-3
v_gene: TRBV5-4
CDR3aa: CASSPEDGGRPSGSTDTQYF
CDR3nt: TGTGCCAGCAGCCCGGAGGACGGGGGGAGACCGTCCGGTAGCACAGATACGCAGTATTTT

d_gene: .
abundance: .
j_gene: TRBJ1-6
v_gene: TRBV28
CDR3aa: CASLSRARPVLNSPLHF
CDR3nt: TGTGCCAGCCTTTCCAGGGCCCGTCCTGTTCTGAATTCACCCCTCCACTTT

d_gene: .
abundance: .
j_gene: TRBJ2-1
v_gene: TRBV7-8
CDR3aa: CASSPDVFYNEQFF
CDR3nt: TGTGCCAGCAGCCCCGATGTTTTCTACAATGAGCAGTTCTTC

d_gene: .
abundance: few
j_gene: TRBJ2-7
v_gene: TRBV6-2/TRBV6-3
CDR3aa: CASRREGFPYEQYF
CDR3nt: TGTGCCAGCAGAAGGGAAGGCTTCCCCTACGAGCAGTACTTC

d_gene: TRBD1
abundance: few
j_gene: TRBJ2-3
v_gene: TRBV15
CDR3aa: CATSRPRDRGYDTQYF
CDR3nt: TGTGCCACCAGCAGGCCTCGGGACAGGGGGTACGATACGCAGTATTTT

d_gene: .
abundance: .
j_gene: TRBJ1-6
v_gene: TRBV6-8
CDR3aa: CASSSQARPDNSPLHF
CDR3nt: TGTGCCAGCAGTTCCCAGGCAAGGCCGGATAATTCACCCCTCCACTTT

d_gene: .
abundance: few
j_gene: TRBJ1-4
v_gene: TRBV7-2
CDR3aa: CASSYWGANEKLFF
CDR3nt: TGTGCCAGCAGCTACTGGGGCGCTAATGAAAAACTGTTTTTT

d_gene: .
abundance: few
j_gene: TRBJ1-6
v_gene: TRBV20-1
CDR3aa: CSASPSRDSPLHF
CDR3nt: TGCAGTGCTAGTCCCTCCCGAGATTCACCCCTCCACTTT

d_gene: TRBD2
abundance: many
j_gene: TRBJ2-5
v_gene: TRBV7-8
CDR3aa: CASSLGLSGSGQETQYF
CDR3nt: TGTGCCAGCAGCTTAGGTCTTAGCGGGTCTGGCCAAGAGACCCAGTACTTC

d_gene: .
abundance: .
j_gene: TRBJ1-5
v_gene: TRBV27
CDR3aa: CASSPPSRGNQPQHF
CDR3nt: TGTGCCAGCAGTCCGCCCTCCCGGGGGAATCAGCCCCAGCATTTT

d_gene: .
abundance: few
j_gene: TRBJ2-7
v_gene: TRBV7-9
CDR3aa: CASSQTVGEQYF
CDR3nt: TGTGCCAGCAGTCAAACAGTGGGCGAGCAGTACTTC